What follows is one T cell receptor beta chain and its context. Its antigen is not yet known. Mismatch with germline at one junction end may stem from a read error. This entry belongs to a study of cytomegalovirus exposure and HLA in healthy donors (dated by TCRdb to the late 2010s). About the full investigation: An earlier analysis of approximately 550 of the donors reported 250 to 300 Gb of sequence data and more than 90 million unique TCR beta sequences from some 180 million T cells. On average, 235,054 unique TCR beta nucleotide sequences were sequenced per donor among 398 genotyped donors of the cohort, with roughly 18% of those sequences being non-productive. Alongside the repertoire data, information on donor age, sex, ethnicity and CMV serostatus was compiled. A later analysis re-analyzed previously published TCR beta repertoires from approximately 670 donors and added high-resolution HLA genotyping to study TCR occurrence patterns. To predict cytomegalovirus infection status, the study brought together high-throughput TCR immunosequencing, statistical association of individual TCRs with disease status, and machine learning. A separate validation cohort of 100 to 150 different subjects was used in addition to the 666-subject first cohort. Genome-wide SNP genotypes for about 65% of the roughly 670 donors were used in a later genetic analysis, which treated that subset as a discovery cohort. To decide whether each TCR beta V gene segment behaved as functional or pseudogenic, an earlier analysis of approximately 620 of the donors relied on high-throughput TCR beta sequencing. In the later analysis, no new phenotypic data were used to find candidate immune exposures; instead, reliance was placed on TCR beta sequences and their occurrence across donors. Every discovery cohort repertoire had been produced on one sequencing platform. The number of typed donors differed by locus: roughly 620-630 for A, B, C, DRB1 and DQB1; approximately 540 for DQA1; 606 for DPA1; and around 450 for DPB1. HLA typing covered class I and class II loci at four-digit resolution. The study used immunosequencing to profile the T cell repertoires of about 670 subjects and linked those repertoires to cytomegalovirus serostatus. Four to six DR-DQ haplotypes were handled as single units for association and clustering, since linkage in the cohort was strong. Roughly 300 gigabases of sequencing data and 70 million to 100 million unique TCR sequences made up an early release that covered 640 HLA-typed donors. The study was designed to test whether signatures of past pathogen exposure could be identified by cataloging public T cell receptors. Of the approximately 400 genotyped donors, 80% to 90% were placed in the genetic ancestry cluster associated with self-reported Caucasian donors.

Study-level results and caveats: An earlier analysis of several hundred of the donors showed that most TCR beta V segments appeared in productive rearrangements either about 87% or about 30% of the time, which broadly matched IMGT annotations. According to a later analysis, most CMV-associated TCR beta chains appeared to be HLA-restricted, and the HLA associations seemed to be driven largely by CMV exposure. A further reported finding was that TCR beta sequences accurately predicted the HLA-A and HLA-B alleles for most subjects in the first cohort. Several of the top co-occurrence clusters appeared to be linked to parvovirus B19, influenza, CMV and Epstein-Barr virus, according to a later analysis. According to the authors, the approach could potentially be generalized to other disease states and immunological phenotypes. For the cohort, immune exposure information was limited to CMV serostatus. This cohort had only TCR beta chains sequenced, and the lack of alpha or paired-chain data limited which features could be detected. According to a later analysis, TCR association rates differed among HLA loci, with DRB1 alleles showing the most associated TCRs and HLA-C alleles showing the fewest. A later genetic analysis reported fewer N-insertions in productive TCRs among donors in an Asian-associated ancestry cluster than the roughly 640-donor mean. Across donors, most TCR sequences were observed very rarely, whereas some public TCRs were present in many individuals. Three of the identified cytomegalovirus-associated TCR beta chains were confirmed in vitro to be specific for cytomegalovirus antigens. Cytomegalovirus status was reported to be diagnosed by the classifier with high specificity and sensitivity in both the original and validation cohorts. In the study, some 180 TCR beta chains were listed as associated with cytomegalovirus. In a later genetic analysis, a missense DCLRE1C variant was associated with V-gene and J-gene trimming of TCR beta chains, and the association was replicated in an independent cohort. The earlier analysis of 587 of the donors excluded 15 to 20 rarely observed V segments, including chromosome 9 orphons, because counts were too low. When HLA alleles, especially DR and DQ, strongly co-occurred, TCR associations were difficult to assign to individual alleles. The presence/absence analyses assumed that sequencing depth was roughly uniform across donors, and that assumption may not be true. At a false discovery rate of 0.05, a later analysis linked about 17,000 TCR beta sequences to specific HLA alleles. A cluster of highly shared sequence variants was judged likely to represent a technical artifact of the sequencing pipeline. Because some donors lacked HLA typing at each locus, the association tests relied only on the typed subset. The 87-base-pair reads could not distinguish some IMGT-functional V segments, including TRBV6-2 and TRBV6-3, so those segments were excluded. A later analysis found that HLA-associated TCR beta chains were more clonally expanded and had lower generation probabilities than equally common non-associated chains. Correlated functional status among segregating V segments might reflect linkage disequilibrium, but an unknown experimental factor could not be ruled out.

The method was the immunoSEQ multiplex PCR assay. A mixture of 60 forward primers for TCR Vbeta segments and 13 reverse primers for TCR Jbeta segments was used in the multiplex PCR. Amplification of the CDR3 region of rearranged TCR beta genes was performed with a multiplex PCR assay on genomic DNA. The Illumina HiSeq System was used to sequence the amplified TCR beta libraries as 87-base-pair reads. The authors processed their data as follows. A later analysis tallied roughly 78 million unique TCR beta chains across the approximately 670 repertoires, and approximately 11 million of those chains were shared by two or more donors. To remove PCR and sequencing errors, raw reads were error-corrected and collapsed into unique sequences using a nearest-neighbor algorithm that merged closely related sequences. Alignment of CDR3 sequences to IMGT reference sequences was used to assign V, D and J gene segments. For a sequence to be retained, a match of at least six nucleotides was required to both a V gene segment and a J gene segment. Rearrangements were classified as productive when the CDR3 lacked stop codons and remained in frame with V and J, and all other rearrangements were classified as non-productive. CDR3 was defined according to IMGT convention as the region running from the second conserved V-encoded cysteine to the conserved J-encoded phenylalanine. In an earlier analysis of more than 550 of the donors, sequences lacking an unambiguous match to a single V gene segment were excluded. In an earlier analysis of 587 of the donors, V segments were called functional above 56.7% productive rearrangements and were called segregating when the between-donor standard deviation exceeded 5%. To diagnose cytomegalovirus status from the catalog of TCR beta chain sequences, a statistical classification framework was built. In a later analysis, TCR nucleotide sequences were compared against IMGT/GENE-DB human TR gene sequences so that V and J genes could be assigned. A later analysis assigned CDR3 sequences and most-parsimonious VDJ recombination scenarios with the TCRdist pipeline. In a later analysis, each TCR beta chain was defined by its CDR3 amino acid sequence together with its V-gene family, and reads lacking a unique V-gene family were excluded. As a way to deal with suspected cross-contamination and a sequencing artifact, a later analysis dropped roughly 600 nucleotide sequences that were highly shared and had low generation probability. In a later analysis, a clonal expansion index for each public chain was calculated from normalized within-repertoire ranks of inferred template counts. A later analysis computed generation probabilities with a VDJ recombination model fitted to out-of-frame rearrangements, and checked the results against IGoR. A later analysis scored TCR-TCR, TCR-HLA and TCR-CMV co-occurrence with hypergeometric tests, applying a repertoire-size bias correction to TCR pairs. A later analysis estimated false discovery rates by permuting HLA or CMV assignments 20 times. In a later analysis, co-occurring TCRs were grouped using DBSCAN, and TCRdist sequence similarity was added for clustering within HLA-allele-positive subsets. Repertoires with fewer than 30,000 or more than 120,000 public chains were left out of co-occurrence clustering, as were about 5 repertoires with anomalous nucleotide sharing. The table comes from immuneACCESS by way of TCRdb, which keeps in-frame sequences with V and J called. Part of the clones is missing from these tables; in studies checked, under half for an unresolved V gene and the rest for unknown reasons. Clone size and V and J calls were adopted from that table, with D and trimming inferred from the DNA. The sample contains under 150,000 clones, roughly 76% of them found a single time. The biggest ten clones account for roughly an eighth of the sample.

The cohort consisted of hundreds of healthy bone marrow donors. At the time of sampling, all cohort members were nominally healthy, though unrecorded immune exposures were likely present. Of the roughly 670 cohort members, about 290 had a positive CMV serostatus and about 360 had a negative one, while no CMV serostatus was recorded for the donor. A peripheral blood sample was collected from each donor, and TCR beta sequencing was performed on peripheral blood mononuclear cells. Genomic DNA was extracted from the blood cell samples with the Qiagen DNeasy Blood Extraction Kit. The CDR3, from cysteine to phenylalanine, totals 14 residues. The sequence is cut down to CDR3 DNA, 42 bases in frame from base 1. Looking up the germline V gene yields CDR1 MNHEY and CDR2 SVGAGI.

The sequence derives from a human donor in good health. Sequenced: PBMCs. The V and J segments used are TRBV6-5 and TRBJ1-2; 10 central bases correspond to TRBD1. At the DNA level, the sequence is TGTGCCAGCAGTTACCCGGGGGACAGGGGTGGCTACCCCTTC. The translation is CASSYPGDRGGYPF.